A selection of T cell receptor beta chains follows, all from one sample in a study of PD-L1 blockade in urothelial cancer. Libraries were prepared by immunoSEQ multiplex PCR; TCRdb keeps only in-frame clonotypes and omits some of them. Seen here are about 63,000 clones, roughly 79% observed once, and the top ten hold around 5.7%. The input for sequencing was PBMCs, taken around atezolizumab (anti-PD-L1) treatment. The receptors were gathered from a man between 70 and 80 years old with urothelial cancer. The conserved cysteine and the conserved F or W are not part of the CDR3 here. Each record gives: J gene, V gene, CDR3 protein.

>TRBJ1-4|TRBV4-3
ASSQDGTGGLEKLF
>TRBJ2-1|TRBV10-3
AIRTSSGGVSEQF
>TRBJ2-1|TRBV27
ASRPTGRKNEQF
>TRBJ2-7|TRBV15
ATSRDRESEQY
>TRBJ2-3|TRBV5-4
ASVLAGSTDTQY
>TRBJ1-2|TRBV6-5
ASSYADRGGYT
>TRBJ1-5|TRBV2
ASREGTGVNQPQH
>TRBJ1-5|TRBV7-2
ASSLVGAGGSNQPQH
>TRBJ2-7|TRBV7-2
ASSLAGGAGSYEQY
>TRBJ2-6|TRBV11-2
ASSPLVSSGANVLT
>TRBJ2-7|TRBV7-2
ASSQRRGEQY
>TRBJ2-2|TRBV7-3
ASSPGGRWNTGELF
>TRBJ2-5|TRBV6-5
ASTGSLEETQY
>TRBJ1-2|TRBV7-2
ASSATDRVYSGYT
>TRBJ2-1|TRBV7-2
ASSLGLASNEQF
>TRBJ2-2|TRBV18
ASSPGDVAGELF
>TRBJ2-5|TRBV7-9
ASSSPRQREVLGGETQY
>TRBJ1-4|TRBV6-1
ASSEWGGLEKLF
>TRBJ1-3|TRBV19
ASSIADSGNTIY
>TRBJ2-3|TRBV6-5
ASSYGTTSTDTQY